A selection of T cell receptor beta chains follows, all from one sample in a study of shared clonotypes between healthy human individuals. Sequenced by immunoSEQ multiplex PCR; TCRdb stores in-frame clones only, minus some. The sample yields approximately 2.1 million clones, approximately 95% seen once. Sequencing was performed on naive CD4+ T cells from PBMCs. Receptors originate from a young man in good health. Some clones in this sample may be carry-over from other donors' samples. Each CDR3 is given with its conserved first and last residue. The D gene is left open where the match is weak. Where a row states a size, it is once, few, many or the class of an expanded clone; other rows omit it.

d_call | j_call | clone_size | v_call | cdr3_aa | cdr3_nt
TRBD2 | TRBJ2-4 | NA | TRBV27 | CASSLRLAVAKNIQYF | TGTGCCAGCAGTTTGAGACTAGCGGTAGCCAAAAACATTCAGTACTTC
NA | TRBJ2-7 | NA | TRBV6-6 | CASSLAVSSYEQYF | TGTGCCAGCAGCCTAGCTGTGAGCTCCTACGAGCAGTACTTC
NA | TRBJ1-1 | once | TRBV7-9 | CASSPPKASGNTEAFF | TGTGCCAGCAGCCCGCCGAAGGCCTCAGGGAACACTGAAGCTTTCTTT
TRBD1 | TRBJ1-1 | NA | TRBV5-1 | CASSPGGREAFF | TGCGCCAGCAGTCCAGGGGGCCGTGAAGCTTTCTTT
NA | TRBJ1-5 | NA | TRBV2 | CASSDQSEVQPQHF | TGTGCCAGCAGCGACCAAAGTGAAGTGCAGCCCCAGCATTTT
NA | TRBJ1-1 | few | TRBV28 | CASSLASFEAFF | TGTGCCAGCAGTTTAGCCTCATTTGAAGCTTTCTTT
NA | TRBJ2-1 | NA | TRBV6-1 | CASRQGGSYNEQFF | TGTGCCAGCAGACAGGGCGGGTCCTACAATGAGCAGTTCTTC
TRBD1 | TRBJ2-2 | NA | TRBV7-8 | CASSLENRGIPGELFF | TGTGCCAGCAGCTTAGAGAACAGGGGTATCCCCGGGGAGCTGTTTTTT
TRBD1 | TRBJ2-7 | once | TRBV5-1 | CASSLWTGATYEQYF | TGCGCCAGCAGCTTGTGGACAGGGGCAACCTACGAGCAGTACTTC
NA | TRBJ1-5 | NA | TRBV6-6 | CASKDLPILHQPQHF | TGTGCCAGCAAGGATCTCCCAATTTTACATCAGCCCCAGCATTTT
NA | TRBJ2-6 | once | TRBV28 | CASRYTGANVLTF | TGTGCCAGCAGGTACACTGGGGCCAACGTCCTGACTTTC
NA | TRBJ2-2 | few | TRBV23-1 | CASSQSKPGELFF | TGCGCCAGCAGTCAATCAAAACCCGGGGAGCTGTTTTTT
NA | TRBJ2-7 | NA | TRBV7-2 | CASSLTPAEQYF | TGTGCCAGCAGCTTGACTCCCGCCGAGCAGTACTTC
NA | TRBJ1-3 | once | TRBV19 | CATSVGRTLDTIYF | TGTGCCACCTCGGTAGGTCGCACTTTGGACACCATATATTTT
NA | TRBJ2-2 | once | TRBV5-4 | CASSPWGGRRSGELFF | TGTGCCAGCAGCCCGTGGGGGGGGCGCAGGTCCGGGGAGCTGTTTTTT
NA | TRBJ1-1 | NA | TRBV29-1 | CSVAVRVNTEAFF | TGCAGCGTTGCCGTCAGGGTGAACACTGAAGCTTTCTTT
NA | TRBJ1-4 | NA | TRBV5-1 | CASSWGIQTNEKLFF | TGCGCCAGCAGCTGGGGGATCCAAACTAATGAAAAACTGTTTTTT
TRBD2 | TRBJ2-1 | NA | TRBV12-5 | CASGLVAGEVNEQFF | TGTGCTAGTGGTTTGGTAGCGGGAGAGGTGAATGAGCAGTTCTTC
NA | TRBJ1-5 | NA | TRBV7-9 | CASSTRDNNQPQHF | TGTGCCAGCAGCACCCGGGACAACAATCAGCCCCAGCATTTT
NA | TRBJ1-1 | NA | TRBV4-1 | CASSQGPVSTEAFF | TGCGCCAGCAGCCAAGGACCGGTCTCCACTGAAGCTTTCTTT
TRBD1 | TRBJ2-7 | NA | TRBV28 | CASRNWQGAYEQYF | TGTGCCAGCAGAAACTGGCAGGGGGCGTACGAGCAGTACTTC
NA | TRBJ1-4 | NA | TRBV6-1 | CASSVGGSNEKLFF | TGTGCCAGCAGTGTAGGGGGGTCGAATGAAAAACTGTTTTTT
TRBD1 | TRBJ2-3 | NA | TRBV29-1 | CSAPGGGTDTQYF | TGCAGCGCCCCAGGGGGCGGGACAGATACGCAGTATTTT
TRBD2 | TRBJ2-3 | NA | TRBV5-1 | CASSASGRTDTQYF | TGCGCCAGCAGCGCTAGCGGGAGAACAGATACGCAGTATTTT
NA | TRBJ2-5 | NA | TRBV2 | CASTTEQETQYF | TGTGCCAGCACGACAGAACAAGAGACCCAGTACTTC
TRBD1 | TRBJ2-7 | NA | TRBV20-1 | CSAHDRDEQYF | TGCAGTGCTCACGACAGGGACGAGCAGTACTTC
NA | TRBJ1-2 | NA | TRBV5-1 | CASSLVTRNYGYTF | TGCGCCAGCAGCTTGGTTACACGGAACTATGGCTACACCTTC
TRBD2 | TRBJ2-1 | NA | TRBV6-6 | CASRPGLAGLNEQFF | TGTGCCAGCAGACCGGGACTAGCGGGCCTAAATGAGCAGTTCTTC
TRBD1 | TRBJ2-5 | NA | TRBV28 | CASSLPGQGQETQYF | TGTGCCAGCAGTTTACCGGGACAGGGACAAGAGACCCAGTACTTC
NA | TRBJ2-5 | NA | TRBV5-5 | CASSLTAARETQYF | TGTGCCAGCAGCTTGACGGCCGCCCGTGAGACCCAGTACTTC
NA | TRBJ1-1 | NA | TRBV6-5 | CASSYDVANTEAFF | TGTGCCAGCAGTTACGATGTAGCGAACACTGAAGCTTTCTTT
NA | TRBJ1-4 | NA | TRBV1 | CTSSHRGPNEKLFF | TGCACCAGCAGCCACAGGGGGCCTAATGAAAAACTGTTTTTT
TRBD1 | TRBJ1-1 | NA | TRBV10-3 | CAISAWGQPYTEAFF | TGTGCCATCAGCGCTTGGGGACAGCCCTACACTGAAGCTTTCTTT
TRBD1 | TRBJ2-1 | NA | TRBV7-3 | CASSPEDRGLVGRSYNEQFF | TGTGCCAGCAGCCCTGAGGACAGGGGGCTAGTAGGGCGGTCCTACAATGAGCAGTTCTTC
NA | TRBJ1-3 | NA | TRBV5-4 | CASSEASSGNTIYF | TGTGCCAGCTCGGAGGCGAGCTCTGGAAACACCATATATTTT
NA | TRBJ1-1 | NA | TRBV7-6 | CASSLQANTEAFF | TGTGCCAGCAGCTTGCAGGCGAACACTGAAGCTTTCTTT
TRBD1 | TRBJ2-7 | NA | TRBV18 | CASSSDRYEQYF | TGTGCCAGCTCATCGGACAGGTACGAGCAGTACTTC
TRBD2 | TRBJ2-7 | NA | TRBV6-5 | CASSYSRASGPYEQYF | TGTGCCAGCAGTTACTCTAGGGCTAGCGGTCCCTACGAGCAGTACTTC
TRBD2 | TRBJ2-5 | few | TRBV28 | CASSLGLAGVETQYF | TGTGCCAGCAGTTTGGGACTAGCGGGAGTGGAGACCCAGTACTTC
TRBD1 | TRBJ1-1 | NA | TRBV7-9 | CASSLTRDRRPEAFF | TGTGCCAGCAGCTTGACCCGGGACAGGCGGCCTGAAGCTTTCTTT
TRBD1 | TRBJ1-3 | NA | TRBV30 | CAWDRARWDTIYF | TGTGCCTGGGACAGGGCTCGCTGGGACACCATATATTTT
NA | TRBJ1-1 | NA | TRBV29-1 | CSVEEVGPEAFF | TGCAGCGTTGAAGAGGTAGGTCCTGAAGCTTTCTTT
TRBD2 | TRBJ2-7 | NA | TRBV30 | CAWSVAGWVGEQYF | TGTGCCTGGAGTGTAGCGGGATGGGTAGGGGAGCAGTACTTC
TRBD1 | TRBJ1-5 | NA | TRBV6-1 | CASTQGLFNQPQHF | TGTGCCAGCACACAGGGGCTCTTCAATCAGCCCCAGCATTTT
NA | TRBJ2-7 | NA | TRBV6-5 | CASSQTNPTRGQYF | TGTGCCAGCAGTCAGACTAACCCTACGAGGGGGCAGTACTTC
TRBD1 | TRBJ2-6 | NA | TRBV4-2 | CASSQPSLDRFSSGANVLTF | TGTGCCAGCAGCCAACCGTCTTTGGACAGGTTTAGCTCTGGGGCCAACGTCCTGACTTTC
TRBD2 | TRBJ2-3 | once | TRBV7-2 | CASSGGLGRGDTQYF | TGTGCCAGCAGCGGAGGATTGGGGAGGGGAGATACGCAGTATTTT
NA | TRBJ2-2 | NA | TRBV6-1 | CATTQGGGFAGELFF | TGTGCCACCACCCAAGGAGGGGGCTTCGCCGGGGAGCTGTTTTTT
TRBD2 | TRBJ2-4 | NA | TRBV4-1 | CASSQGMASGRLRNIQYF | TGCGCCAGCAGCCAAGGGATGGCTAGCGGGAGATTAAGAAACATTCAGTACTTC
NA | TRBJ2-6 | few | TRBV29-1 | CSVAGANVLTF | TGCAGCGTTGCCGGGGCCAACGTCCTGACTTTC
TRBD1 | TRBJ1-1 | NA | TRBV19 | CASSISGTVNTEAFF | TGTGCCAGTAGTATTTCCGGGACAGTGAACACTGAAGCTTTCTTT